Presented here are 5 T cell receptor beta chains from one specimen sequenced in a study of identical twins (dated by TCRdb to the mid-2010s). The protocol used for the library was 5' RACE. The run used an Illumina HiSeq 2000. TCRdb reworked the public reads: Q25 trimming with fastp, MiXCR clone assembly, productive beta chains retained. CDR3 protein sequences are deduplicated, and each keeps its most common genes and DNA. Here the sample has 500,000 to 550,000 distinct CDR3 sequences; 22% occur a single time. Around 0.91% of the sample belongs to the ten largest clones. This same sample was also part of a study on T cells expressing NK-cell markers.

The sequenced material came from CD4+ T cells sorted from blood. Receptors originate from a young woman in good health.

This clonotype was seen at least ten times. The CDR3 nucleotides read TGTGCCATCAGTCGGGACAGGGAAAACTACGAGCAGTACTTC. This encodes CAISRDRENYEQYF. The chain uses TRBV10-3 and TRBJ2-7, with TRBD1 identical over 9 bases. The germline V gene has CDR1 ENHRY and CDR2 SYGVKD. V lost 5 bases to trimming and J lost 3 bases; unmatched junction nucleotides: 5. The CDR3 has 14 amino acids.

This clonotype was recorded once. This chain links TRBV11-2 with TRBJ1-1; 8 bases map to TRBD1. The junction had 8 bases not matched to a gene; V was cut back by 3 bases and J by 11 bases. The CDR3 consists of 13 residues. Germline loops: CDR1 SGHAT, CDR2 FQNNGV. CDR3 coding DNA: TGTGCCAGCAGCTTCGTGACAGGGGAGGCGGCTTTCTTT. Its protein product is CASSFVTGEAAFF.

The chain couples TRBV5-1 to TRBJ2-1; TRBD1 agrees at 7 bases. CDR3 length: 15 residues. Trimming took 8 bases from V and 3 from J; bases not matched to a gene: 11. In germline, CDR1 is SGHRS, CDR2 YFSETQ. The CDR3 protein is CARTNRGPFYNEQFF. The CDR3 DNA reads TGCGCCAGGACGAACAGGGGCCCGTTCTACAATGAGCAGTTCTTC.

This clonotype appeared a few times. CDR3 coding DNA: TGTGCCAGCAGCCCTACCAGGGCCCCTAATCAGCCCCAGCATTTT. Amino acids: CASSPTRAPNQPQHF. The chain recombines TRBV7-2 with TRBJ1-5, with a tentative D call TRBD1 (5 bases). Trimming removed 5 bases at V and 4 bases at J, with 15 bases between. The length of the CDR3 is 15 residues. CDR1 and CDR2 (germline): SGHTA, FQGNSA.

This clonotype has a handful of counts. This chain links TRBV6-2 or TRBV6-3 with TRBJ2-1, with D tentatively TRBD2 (5 bases). Per the germline V gene, CDR1 is MNHEY and CDR2 is SVGEGT. CDR3 length: 17 amino acids. V lost 2 bases, J lost 6 bases, and 20 bases lay in between. CDR3 amino acids: CASSYRVRTVGRNEQFF. As DNA, the CDR3 is TGTGCCAGCAGTTACCGGGTCCGGACTGTCGGTCGCAATGAGCAGTTCTTC.